Here is one T cell receptor (beta chain) with its context. The antigen is undetermined. This CDR3 is built from 13 residues. Germline values: CDR1 MNHEY, CDR2 SVGAGI. V was trimmed by 0 bases and J by 7 bases, leaving 10 bases between them. Preparing the TCRbeta library involved the use of unique molecular identifiers. TCRdb used MiXCR to reprocess the PCR reads, holding one entry per CDR3 protein. This table has some 200,000 distinct CDR3 sequences, around 8.4% appearing once. The data originate from a study of T-cell reconstitution after alpha-beta-depleted transplantation in children. The study's findings and limits: From surviving recipient T cells and thymic progenitors came the high day-60 TCRbeta diversity observed in some patients. By one year post-transplant, T-cell counts and diversity largely arose from T cells that were newly produced. Several hundred expanded graft clones reportedly gave rise to the alpha-beta T cells present about two months after transplant.

This clonotype originated in a male patient between 2 and 15 years old who had a stem cell transplant for acute myeloid leukemia, so the T cells may come from the graft donor. The chain recombines TRBV6-5 with TRBJ2-7, with D possibly matching TRBD2 (5 bases). Sequenced here: PBMCs, mostly from graft donor cells, sampled 360 days after TCRalphabeta/CD19-depleted stem cell transplant. The CDR3 reads CASSYSARGEQYF. CDR3 nucleotides: TGTGCCAGCAGTTACTCGGCCCGCGGGGAGCAGTACTTC.